A selection of T cell receptor beta chains follows, all from one sample in a study of shared clonotypes between healthy human individuals. Libraries were prepared by immunoSEQ multiplex PCR; TCRdb keeps only in-frame clonotypes and omits some of them. The sample holds approximately 940,000 clones, about three quarters seen once. Sequencing used memory CD4+ T cells sorted from blood. These receptors were taken from a man aged 18 to 30 in good health. The CDR3 runs from the conserved cysteine through the conserved F or W. Fields, in order: D gene, V gene, clone size, J gene, CDR3 DNA, CDR3 protein. A D gene is named only where the DNA matches it firmly. Clone size is shown for a subset of rows, as once, few, many or a class of expanded clone.

>NA|TRBV30|NA|TRBJ2-7
TGTGCCTGGAAGTACCCGGGCTTCTCCTACGAGCAGTACTTC
CAWKYPGFSYEQYF
>NA|TRBV6-6|NA|TRBJ1-2
TGTGCCAGCAGTTATGACCTGAGGTATGGCTACACCTTC
CASSYDLRYGYTF
>TRBD2|TRBV6-4|NA|TRBJ2-5
TGTGCCAGCAGTGAGCTAGCGGGAGGGCAAGAGACCCAGTACTTC
CASSELAGGQETQYF
>TRBD1|TRBV6-1|NA|TRBJ2-4
TGTGCCAGCAGTGAGGGACAGGGGTTTAACAAAAACATTCAGTACTTC
CASSEGQGFNKNIQYF
>NA|TRBV10-3|NA|TRBJ1-2
TGTGCCATCACCCAAGAGAGGGGAGGTAGTGGCTACACCTTC
CAITQERGGSGYTF
>NA|TRBV11-3|NA|TRBJ2-3
TGTGCCAGCAGCCGATATAACGGCGACACGCAGTATTTT
CASSRYNGDTQYF
>NA|TRBV7-5|few|TRBJ1-6
TGTGCCAGAAGCTCCCAGCGGGGACGGAATTCACCCCTCCACTTT
CARSSQRGRNSPLHF
>TRBD1|TRBV2|NA|TRBJ2-3
TGTGCCAGCAGTGAGTCCGCCGGGACAGACACAGATACGCAGTATTTT
CASSESAGTDTDTQYF
>NA|TRBV6-5|NA|TRBJ2-4
TGTGCCAGCAGTCAACATAGGGCCAGCAACATTCAGTACTTC
CASSQHRASNIQYF
>TRBD2|TRBV6-6|NA|TRBJ2-2
TGTGCCAGTTTGCGGGAGCCCCACACCGGGGAGCTGTTTTTT
CASLREPHTGELFF
>NA|TRBV30|NA|TRBJ2-7
TGTGCCTGGAGAAGTCTAGGATACGAGCAGTACTTC
CAWRSLGYEQYF
>NA|TRBV30|NA|TRBJ2-3
TGTGCCTGGAGTGTAATTAGGGGACGGGATACGCAGTATTTT
CAWSVIRGRDTQYF
>NA|TRBV28|NA|TRBJ1-2
TGTGCCAGCACTGCATCTAACTATGGCTACACCTTC
CASTASNYGYTF
>NA|TRBV11-2|NA|TRBJ2-1
TGTGCCAGCAGCTTAGGGGTAGCAGATGAGCAGTTCTTC
CASSLGVADEQFF
>NA|TRBV5-6|NA|TRBJ2-6
TGTGCCAGCAGCTTTGGAAATGGGGCCAACGTCCTGACTTTC
CASSFGNGANVLTF